This T cell receptor (beta chain) was identified in a study of cytomegalovirus exposure and HLA in healthy donors. This clone was observed a few times. Its antigen remains unidentified. The PCR had 60 Vbeta and 13 Jbeta primers. Assay: immunoSEQ multiplex PCR; the TCRdb copy retains only in-frame clones and omits some. The sample gives around 100,000 clones, roughly 66% of which show up once; roughly 3.5% is in the top ten. Per the germline V gene, CDR1 is MDHEN and CDR2 is SYDVKM. The CDR3 covers 16 residues. Trimming took 4 bases from V and 1 from J; bases not matched to a gene: 8. Study-wide points: V- and J-gene trimming of TCR beta was linked (in a later analysis) to a missense DCLRE1C variant.

V gene TRBV28 combines with J gene TRBJ2-7, with 9 bases matching TRBD1. Source material: PBMCs. The origin of this receptor is a woman aged 45-65 years in good health and CMV-seronegative. The CDR3 here is CASSSPPGTGSYEQYF. The CDR3 DNA reads TGTGCCAGCAGTTCGCCCCCCGGGACAGGGTCCTACGAGCAGTACTTC.